This TCR beta chain was found in a study of OX40 agonist ivuxolimab in advanced cancers. Study-wide context: Allowance was made for prior anti-PD-1, anti-PD-L1 or anti-CTLA-4 therapy, and 40% had some. Overall study results and limits: Partial responders treated at 0.1-3.0 mg/kg exhibited clonal expansion among the lowest measured.

Measured with immunoSEQ multiplex PCR; TCRdb has only the in-frame clones, and not every one. Counted here are around 34,000 clones, around 81% occurring once; the ten biggest clones make up 1.3% to 1.5%. Prior autoimmune disease or systemic immunosuppression barred patients. On cycle 4 day 1 and cycle 7 day 1, as well as at baseline, blood was sampled. This CDR3 region has 14 residues. CDR1 and CDR2 from the germline V gene are SNHLY and FYNNEI. J lost 4 bases, V lost 6 bases, and 4 bases had no gene match. Remarks on this clone: Its antigen is not identified.

This clonotype was sampled from an adult with an advanced solid tumor such as melanoma, head and neck, liver or kidney cancer. The chain employs TRBV2 and TRBJ2-2, with 8 bases lining up with TRBD2. This sample comprised CD4+ or CD8+ T cells sorted from blood, obtained in a trial of the OX40 agonist ivuxolimab. The CDR3 DNA follows: TGTGCCAGCAGCGGGGGGGAGTTCACCGGGGAGCTGTTTTTT. It encodes CASSGGEFTGELFF.